This TCR beta chain emerged from a study of T cells expressing NK-cell markers. Notes on the study in general: It was still unclear whether expanded NKG2C+ T cell clones were HCMV specific. The CD3+CD56-NKG2C+ fraction was also led by these clonotypes in a few donors.

The CDR3 has 14 amino acids. Per the germline V gene, CDR1 is SQVTM and CDR2 is ANQGSEA. On this clonotype: The target antigen is unknown.

TCRdb derives one entry per CDR3 protein from the 5' RACE reads, leaving out DNA. The sample holds 500,000 to 600,000 distinct CDR3 sequences. V usage is TRBV29-1 and J usage is TRBJ1-4; TCRdb designates TRBD1, a call that cannot be tested without DNA. This clonotype originated in a man aged 18 to 30 in good health. The specimen was blood T cells: a sorted CD56 or NKG2C T cell subset, CD4+ or CD8+ T cells, or bulk PBMC T cells (not recorded which). The CDR3 is CSVGQGTGNEKLFF.